This TCR beta chain was observed in a study of OX40 agonist ivuxolimab in advanced cancers. Some background on the complete study: Ivuxolimab was an agonistic, fully human IgG2 monoclonal antibody directed against OX40 (CD134), a costimulatory receptor. The paper describes the monotherapy dose-escalation part (N = 52 patients) of the phase I trial of ivuxolimab. Among the approximately 50 dose-escalation patients, around 19 had hepatocellular carcinoma, approximately 15 melanoma, 9 renal cell carcinoma and 9 head and neck cancer. Intravenous ivuxolimab was administered to patients every 2 weeks at six dose levels: 0.01, 0.1, 0.3, 1.5, 3 and 10 mg/kg. In the dose-escalation cohort, approximately 82% of patients were male, and the mean age was approximately 60 years, with a range of about 23 to 90. The purpose of peripheral TCRbeta sequencing was to test whether ivuxolimab changed TCR sequence diversity and led to clonal T-cell expansion. Prior anti-PD-1, anti-PD-L1 or anti-CTLA-4 therapy was permitted, and checkpoint inhibitors had been received by around 39% of dose-escalation patients. Partial responses occurred in three dose-escalation patients, of whom one had hepatocellular carcinoma and two had cutaneous melanoma.

The full study reports these points: At doses of 0.1 to 3.0 mg/kg, clonal expansion of both CD4+ and CD8+ blood T cells was observed from baseline to week 6. Low levels of normalized T-cell clonal expansion were also shown by some nonresponding patients. After ivuxolimab, expanded clones were on average more numerous among CD8+ T cells than among CD4+ T cells. Antigen specificity was not determined for the clonally expanded peripheral T cells. In the 0.1-3.0 mg/kg groups, partial responders were among the patients with the lowest normalized peripheral clonal expansion, particularly in CD8+ T cells.

As regards this clone: Its antigen is unknown. No much larger clone is present one base from it, and per-base qualities are unavailable.

Patients with a history of autoimmune disease or receiving systemic immunosuppression were excluded from the trial. Peripheral blood for TCR sequencing was collected from all dose cohorts at baseline, on cycle 4 day 1, and on cycle 7 day 1. Samples were obtained from an open-label, multicenter, first-in-human phase I dose-escalation trial of ivuxolimab. The trial enrolled adults with locally advanced or metastatic head and neck squamous cell, hepatocellular, melanoma or renal cell carcinoma. CD4+ and CD8+ T cells were sorted separately from peripheral blood before TCR sequencing. Genomic DNA was extracted from sorted cells for sequencing of the TCRbeta CDR3 region. TCRbeta CDR3 regions were sequenced using the immunoSEQ Assay. Drawn from immuneACCESS, this table holds only the in-frame rearrangements with V and J called that TCRdb kept. Clones are partly lost; checked studies trace under half to an unresolved V gene and leave the rest unexplained. This sample lists more than 40,000 clones; roughly four fifths were detected once. About 2.6% of the sample rests with the top ten.

V and J lose 8 bases and 1 base, and a span of 17 bases separates them. The CDR3 has 15 amino acids, counting the end cysteine and phenylalanine. Only CDR3 DNA remains: 45 bases, in frame from the first base. The germline V gene (reference sequence) gives CDR1 as LNHNV and CDR2 as YYDKDF. The TCR originated in an adult with an advanced solid tumor such as melanoma, head and neck, liver or kidney cancer. The sequence links TRBV15 to TRBJ1-2; D gene: possibly TRBD1, on 6 matching bases. Material: CD4+ or CD8+ T cells sorted from blood, obtained in a trial of the OX40 agonist ivuxolimab. The DNA sequence is given as TGTGCCACCCTCAACTCCCAGGGGCTTAACTATGGCTACACCTTC. Translated, it gives CATLNSQGLNYGYTF.